This TCR beta chain was profiled in a study of cytomegalovirus exposure and HLA in healthy donors. Looking at the study overall: Clustering assigned around 77% of the roughly 430 genotyped donors to the Caucasian-associated ancestry cluster. Whole-study results and caveats: What a later analysis reportedly showed was that an Asian-associated ancestry cluster had fewer N-insertions than the roughly 700-donor mean. Donor immune exposure was known only as CMV serostatus.

Note on this clone: Antigen: not known.

The PCR was carried out with 60 Vbeta primers and 13 Jbeta primers. Some clones are missing from TCRdb's copy, which holds only in-frame ones; the method was immunoSEQ multiplex PCR. The sample gives 150,000 or so clones, roughly three quarters of which show up once; around 13% is in the top ten. Specimen: PBMCs. The receptor was isolated from a man aged 30 to 39 in good health and CMV-seropositive.

CDR3 residues: CASSEQGYQETQYF. The CDR3 bases are TGTGCCAGCAGTGAACAGGGATACCAAGAGACCCAGTACTTC. The genes are TRBV28 and TRBJ2-5; tentative D call: TRBD1 (6 bases). This CDR3 comprises 14 residues. Germline CDR1 is MDHEN and CDR2 is SYDVKM. The ends were cut back, 5 bases at V and 0 bases at J, with 10 bases in the middle. The full variable domain, in which reference TRBV28 and TRBJ2-5 provide the parts outside the CDR3, is DVKVTQSSRYLVKRTGEKVFLECVQDMDHENMFWYRQDPGLGLRLIYFSYDVKMKEKGDIPEGYSVSREKKERFSLILESASTNQTSMYLCASSEQGYQETQYFGPGTRLLVL.